These 6 T cell receptor beta chains were sequenced from one sample in a study of blood T cell repertoires in COVID-19. Profiling relied on immunoSEQ multiplex PCR, and the TCRdb table lists in-frame clones only, not all of them. Of nearly 350,000 clones in the sample, approximately 89% were seen once. The sequenced material came from peripheral blood. The receptor set was obtained from a young woman who had recovered from COVID-19.

The gene calls are TRBV5-6 and TRBJ1-2, with D possibly matching TRBD1 (6 bases). Trimming shortened V by 0 bases and J by 4 bases, and 19 bases separated the two germline ends. The CDR3 runs to 17 residues. Germline CDR1 SGHDT, CDR2 YYEEEE. The CDR3 here is CASSLGSSSEGVYGYTF. CDR3 coding DNA: TGTGCCAGCAGCTTGGGATCCAGCAGCGAGGGGGTCTATGGCTACACCTTC.

DNA of the CDR3: TGTGCCAGCGGTACTAGCGGGGAAGGGACCGGGGAGCTGTTTTTT. This gives the protein CASGTSGEGTGELFF. The chain couples TRBV9 to TRBJ2-2; 10 bases fit TRBD2. The germline gives CDR1 SGDLS, CDR2 YYNGEE. With 7 bases clipped from V and 5 bases from J, the junction kept 8 bases outside the gene matches. This CDR3 contains 15 residues.

The chain has TRBV7-6 and TRBJ2-3; TRBD1 might be the D (6 bases). The CDR3 loop spans 16 amino acids. Trimming pared 5 bases from V and 6 bases from J, leaving 21 bases between. The V gene's germline CDR1 is SGHVS and CDR2 FNYEAQ. The CDR3, as DNA: TGTGCCAGCAGCCCCTCCCCCACAGGGCTCAGGGATACGCAGTATTTT. It specifies CASSPSPTGLRDTQYF.

The chain employs TRBV11-3 and TRBJ1-1; TRBD1 matches 10 bases. The germline V gene encodes CDR1 SGHNT and CDR2 YENEEA. The CDR3 is made up of 15 amino acids. Losses at the gene ends were 0 bases for V and 10 bases for J; bases not matched to a gene: 8. CDR3 bases: TGTGCCAGCAGCTTAGATGGGGACAGGGGCCATGGAGCTTTCTTT. Amino acids: CASSLDGDRGHGAFF.

The chain recombines TRBV19 with TRBJ2-5; TRBD1 matches at 8 bases. With V trimmed by 2 bases and J by 7 bases, 9 bases remained unmatched. CDR1 LNHDA and CDR2 SQIVND come from the germline V gene (reference sequence). The CDR3 totals 15 residues. CDR3 DNA: TGTGCCAGTAGTATACGTCCAGGGGGCAGGGGGACCCAGTACTTC. Protein product: CASSIRPGGRGTQYF.

The chain couples TRBV13 to TRBJ1-1; D might be TRBD1 (6 bases). The V end was cut by 3 bases, the J end by 7 bases, with 18 bases between. Germline CDR1 PRHDT, CDR2 FYEKMQ (reference sequence). This CDR3 spans 15 amino acids. The CDR3 is CASSFKFQGLGEAFF. The CDR3 DNA reads as TGTGCCAGCAGCTTTAAATTCCAGGGGTTGGGTGAAGCTTTCTTT. Full variable domain (outside the CDR3, taken from reference TRBV13 and TRBJ1-1): AAGVIQSPRHLIKEKRETATLKCYPIPRHDTVYWYQQGPGQDPQFLISFYEKMQSDKGSIPDRFSAQQFSDYHSELNMSSLELGDSALYFCASSFKFQGLGEAFFGQGTRLTVV.